These 6 T cell receptor beta chains were all obtained from the same sample, sequenced in a study of T cell changes during pregnancy in multiple sclerosis. Measured with immunoSEQ multiplex PCR; TCRdb has only the in-frame clones, and not every one. The sample lists tens of thousands of clones; 75% to 95% were seen once. Source: peripheral blood, taken after pregnancy. The source of these receptors is a female donor in good health, enrolled as a control in a pregnancy study.

J is TRBJ2-1 and V is TRBV7-6; 13 nucleotides line up with TRBD2. With 5 bases clipped from V and 9 bases from J, the junction kept 10 bases outside the gene matches. Germline CDR1 SGHVS, CDR2 FNYEAQ. The CDR3 spans 16 residues. The CDR3 DNA reads TGTGCCAGCAGCGGAGGGACTAGCGGGGACCCCAGTGAGCAGTTCTTC. This gives the protein CASSGGTSGDPSEQFF.

The chain combines TRBV30 with TRBJ2-1; D might be TRBD2 (5 bases). In germline, CDR1 is GTSNPN, CDR2 SVGIG (reference sequence). Trimming removed 0 bases at V and 10 bases at J, with 7 bases between. The CDR3 is 11 amino acids. CDR3 DNA sequence: TGTGCCTGGAGTGTACGCGGGGAGCAGTTCTTC. It specifies CAWSVRGEQFF.

The V gene is TRBV29-1, the J gene TRBJ1-4, with TRBD1 as a possible D gene (6 bases). This CDR3 comprises 16 residues. Germline loops: CDR1 SQVTM, CDR2 ANQGSEA. V shed 6 bases and J shed 0 bases, with 17 bases lying between them. The CDR3 reads CSVLLRTVATNEKLFF. The DNA for the CDR3 is TGCAGCGTCCTCCTTCGGACAGTCGCAACTAATGAAAAACTGTTTTTT.

The chain uses TRBV18 and TRBJ1-5, with a tentative D call TRBD1 (6 bases). CDR1 is KGHSH, CDR2 LQKENI, per germline. The CDR3 is 15 amino acids. Trimming removed 3 bases at V and 5 bases at J, with 14 bases between. In DNA form, the CDR3 reads TGTGCCAGCTCACCCGCCAGGGGCTGGGATCAGCCCCAGCATTTT. The encoded protein is CASSPARGWDQPQHF.

V gene TRBV5-1 combines with J gene TRBJ1-1, with 9 bases identical to TRBD1. The CDR3 spans 13 residues. Germline V lookup: CDR1 SGHRS, CDR2 YFSETQ. V was pared by 4 bases and J by 5 bases, with 3 bases of the junction left unmatched. CDR3 sequence reads: CASSLGTGTEAFF. CDR3 coding DNA: TGCGCCAGCAGCCTGGGGACAGGGACTGAAGCTTTCTTT.

The V gene is TRBV13, the J gene TRBJ1-5, with 8 bases identical to TRBD1. Germline V gene data show CDR1 as PRHDT and CDR2 as FYEKMQ (reference sequence). V lost 4 bases and J lost 11; bases outside the gene matches: 7. The CDR3 has 13 residues. This CDR3 is CASSSAGGKTQHF. DNA of the CDR3: TGTGCCAGCAGCTCAGCAGGGGGCAAGACCCAGCATTTT.